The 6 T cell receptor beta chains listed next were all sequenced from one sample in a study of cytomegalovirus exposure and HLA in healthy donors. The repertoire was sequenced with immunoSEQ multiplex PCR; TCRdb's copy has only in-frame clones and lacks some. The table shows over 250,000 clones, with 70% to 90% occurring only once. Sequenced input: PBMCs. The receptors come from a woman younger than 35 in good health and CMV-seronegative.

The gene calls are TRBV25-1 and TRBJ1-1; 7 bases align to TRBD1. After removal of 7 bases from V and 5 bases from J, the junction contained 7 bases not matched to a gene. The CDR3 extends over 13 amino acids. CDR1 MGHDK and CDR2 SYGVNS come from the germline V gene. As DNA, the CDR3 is TGTGCCAGCATCCCCACAGGGGCTACTGAAGCTTTCTTT. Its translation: CASIPTGATEAFF.

The CDR3 sequence is CASSLGRRQGQENTIYF. CDR3 DNA sequence: TGTGCCAGCAGCTTGGGGAGAAGACAGGGACAAGAAAACACCATATATTTT. The rearrangement joins TRBV5-6 to TRBJ1-3; 7 positions agree with TRBD1. CDR3 length: 17 residues. J was trimmed by 6 bases and V by 0 bases; bases with no gene match: 12. Germline assignment: CDR1 SGHDT and CDR2 YYEEEE.

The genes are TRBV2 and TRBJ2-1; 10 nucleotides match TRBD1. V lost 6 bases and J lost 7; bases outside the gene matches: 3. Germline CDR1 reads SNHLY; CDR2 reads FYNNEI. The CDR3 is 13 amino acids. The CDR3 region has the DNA TGTGCCAGCAGAGGACAGGGGGGGAATGAGCAGTTCTTC. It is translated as CASRGQGGNEQFF.

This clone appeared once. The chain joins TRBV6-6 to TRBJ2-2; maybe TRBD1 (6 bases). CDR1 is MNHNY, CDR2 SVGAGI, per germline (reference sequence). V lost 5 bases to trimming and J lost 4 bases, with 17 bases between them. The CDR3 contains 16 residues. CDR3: CASSPEGRGSTGELFF. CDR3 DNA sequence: TGTGCCAGCAGTCCTGAGGGCAGGGGAAGCACCGGGGAGCTGTTTTTT.

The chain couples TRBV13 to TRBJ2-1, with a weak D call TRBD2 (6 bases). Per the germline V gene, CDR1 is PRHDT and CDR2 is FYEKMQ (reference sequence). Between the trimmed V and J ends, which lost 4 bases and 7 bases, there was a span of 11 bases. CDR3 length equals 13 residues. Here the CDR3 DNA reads TGTGCCAGCAGCTCGACTAGTCTGAATGAGCAGTTCTTC. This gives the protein CASSSTSLNEQFF.

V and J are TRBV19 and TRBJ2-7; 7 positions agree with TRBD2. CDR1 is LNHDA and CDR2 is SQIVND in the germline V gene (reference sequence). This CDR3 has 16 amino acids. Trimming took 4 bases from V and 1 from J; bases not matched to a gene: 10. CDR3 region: CASSTPGEGPSYEQYF. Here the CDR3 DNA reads TGTGCCAGTAGTACCCCTGGGGAGGGACCTTCCTACGAGCAGTACTTC. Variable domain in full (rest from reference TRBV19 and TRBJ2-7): DGGITQSPKYLFRKEGQNVTLSCEQNLNHDAMYWYRQDPGQGLRLIYYSQIVNDFQKGDIAEGYSVSREKKESFPLTVTSAQKNPTAFYLCASSTPGEGPSYEQYFGPGTRLTVT.